Here is one T cell receptor (beta chain) with its context. This clonotype was found once. The target of this receptor is not known. Per-nucleotide qualities are absent, and no much larger clonotype sits a single base away. A single read counts as weak evidence. These data belong to a study of blood T cells in healthy people across ages (dated by TCRdb to the mid-2010s). Context from the whole study: In model experiments, roughly one uniquely barcoded TCR beta cDNA molecule per two T cells was captured by template switching. To track age-related changes in TCR beta repertoire diversity, the study relied on deep sequencing normalized with unique cDNA molecular identifiers. The donors were divided into four age groups: young (average 16 years), middle-aged (approximately 39), aged (about 60) and long-lived (about 90). Donors of different ages were randomly distributed across sequencing lanes to avoid experimental bias. The study analyzed two additional independent replicas of 1 million unique cDNA reads from the same blood draw for two donors, one aged 18 to 30 and one aged 80 or older. Overall study results and their limits: Total diversity estimates from one million sequenced T cells were considered lower bounds and underestimates. Conclusive comparison of naive and antigen-experienced compartments was prevented by the profiling of bulk unsorted PBMCs. Compared with the aged group, more naive CD4+ T cells, fewer expanded clones and increased TCR diversity were shown by the long-lived group, suggesting age selection. Observed TCR beta diversity per million T cells fell roughly linearly with age, and a significant reduction was already apparent by age around 40. Donor CMV infection status was unknown, potentially confounding age-related changes in expanded clonotypes. A strong correlation was found between observed TCR beta diversity and the percentage of naive T cells measured by flow cytometry.

Systemically healthy Caucasian individuals from Russia, approximately 39 in total and aged roughly 6 to 90 years, were included as donors. Each donor gave ten milliliters of peripheral blood, collected into EDTA-treated Vacutainer tubes. Ficoll-Paque density-gradient centrifugation was used to isolate PBMCs, with at least 6.5 million per sample. Total RNA, at least 5 micrograms per sample, was extracted from PBMCs with Trizol reagent. Naive CD45RAhigh/CD27high T cell percentages were measured by flow cytometry on a PBMC aliquot from every donor. Library generation was performed with 5' RACE. The sequencing machine was an Illumina HiSeq 2500. The second PCR ran for about 7 to 11 cycles and used a J-beta primer mix along with a sample-barcoded 5' primer. A unique molecular identifier was introduced onto each TCR beta cDNA molecule by a template-switch 5' adaptor carrying 12 random nucleotides. Each sample yielded at least 2.5 million CDR3-containing paired-end reads. The Mint cDNA synthesis kit, primed by a TRBC-specific oligonucleotide, was used to synthesize first-strand cDNA from all RNA. Following uracil-DNA glycosylase treatment, a first 18-cycle PCR with universal primers M1SS and BC2_uni_R was performed on all cDNA. The source study handled its data this way. For normalization, 1 million high-quality reads were randomly selected from each sample, with every read carrying a distinct molecular identifier. Instead of being binned into consensus sequences, reads that shared molecular identifiers were thrown out. MiTCR, run with a Q25 quality threshold and the strictest error-elimination algorithm, handled CDR3 identification, clonotype clustering and error correction. A nonparametric unseen species model with Euler transformation was used to estimate lower-bound total TCR beta diversity. TCRdb applied fastp at Q25 and MiXCR to the public reads, then kept only in-frame beta chains. For every CDR3 protein sequence, its rows merge into one entry that carries the most common genes and DNA. The V and J calls, along with clone size, are taken from TCRdb and not from the paper's own processing. This sample holds about 680,000 distinct CDR3 sequences; roughly 50% were observed only once. The biggest ten clones account for under 35% of the sample.

V lost 4 bases and J lost 4 bases, and the count of bases not matched to a germline gene is 5. There are 15 amino acids in the CDR3, from cysteine to phenylalanine inclusive. The only DNA kept is the CDR3, 45 bases in frame from the first base. CDR1 is given as MNHNS and CDR2 as SASEGT, both from the germline V gene. The sequencing sample was made of blood. This TCR was recovered from an older woman in good health. The rearranged chain carries TRBV6-1 and TRBJ2-5; the junction holds 11 bases that match TRBD2. The DNA reads TGTGCCAGCAGTGGGGGACTAGCGGCAGTAGAGACCCAGTACTTC. Its coded protein is CASSGGLAAVETQYF.